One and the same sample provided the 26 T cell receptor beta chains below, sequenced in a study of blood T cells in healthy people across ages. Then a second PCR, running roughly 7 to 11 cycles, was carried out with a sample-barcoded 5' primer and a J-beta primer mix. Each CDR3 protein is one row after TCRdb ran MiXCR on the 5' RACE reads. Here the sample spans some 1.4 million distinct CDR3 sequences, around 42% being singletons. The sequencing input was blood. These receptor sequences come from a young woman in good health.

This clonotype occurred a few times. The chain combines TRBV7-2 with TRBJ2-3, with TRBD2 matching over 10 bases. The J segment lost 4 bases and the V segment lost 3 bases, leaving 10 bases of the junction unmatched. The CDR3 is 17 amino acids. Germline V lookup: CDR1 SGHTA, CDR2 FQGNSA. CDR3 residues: CASSFSQAGGVSDTQYF. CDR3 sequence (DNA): TGTGCCAGCAGCTTTTCGCAAGCGGGAGGGGTTTCAGATACGCAGTATTTT.

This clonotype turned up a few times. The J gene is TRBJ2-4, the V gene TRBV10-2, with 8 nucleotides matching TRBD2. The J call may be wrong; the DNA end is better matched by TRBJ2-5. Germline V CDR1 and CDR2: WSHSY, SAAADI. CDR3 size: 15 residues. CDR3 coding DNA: TGCGCCAGCAGTGACCGCCTAGCGGGTTTAGGGACCCAGTACTTC. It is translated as CASSDRLAGLGTQYF.

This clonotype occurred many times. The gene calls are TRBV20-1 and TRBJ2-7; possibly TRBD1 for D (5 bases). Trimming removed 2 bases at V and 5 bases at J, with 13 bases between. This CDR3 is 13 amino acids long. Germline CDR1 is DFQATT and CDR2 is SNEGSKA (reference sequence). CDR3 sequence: CSARFRRDHEQYF. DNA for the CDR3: TGCAGTGCTAGATTTCGCAGGGATCACGAGCAGTACTTC.

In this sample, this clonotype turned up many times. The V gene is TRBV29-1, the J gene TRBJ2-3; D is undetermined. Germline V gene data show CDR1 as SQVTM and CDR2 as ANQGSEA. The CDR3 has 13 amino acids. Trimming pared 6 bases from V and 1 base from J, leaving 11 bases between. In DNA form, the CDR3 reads TGCAGCGTATCGGGCCGTCGCACAGATACGCAGTATTTT. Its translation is CSVSGRRTDTQYF.

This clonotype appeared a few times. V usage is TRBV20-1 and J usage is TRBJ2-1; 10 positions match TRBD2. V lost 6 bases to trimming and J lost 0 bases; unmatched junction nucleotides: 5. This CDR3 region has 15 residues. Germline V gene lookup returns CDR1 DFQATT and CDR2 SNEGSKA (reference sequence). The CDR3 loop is CSAHSGRPSYNEQFF. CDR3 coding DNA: TGCAGTGCCCATAGCGGGAGGCCCTCCTACAATGAGCAGTTCTTC.

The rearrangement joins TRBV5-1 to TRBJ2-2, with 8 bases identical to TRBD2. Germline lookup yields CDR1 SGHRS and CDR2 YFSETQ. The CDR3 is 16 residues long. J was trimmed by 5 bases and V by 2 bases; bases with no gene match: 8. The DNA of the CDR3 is TGCGCCAGCAGCTTCCTGAGCGGGGGCGGAACCGGGGAGCTGTTTTTT. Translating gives CASSFLSGGGTGELFF.

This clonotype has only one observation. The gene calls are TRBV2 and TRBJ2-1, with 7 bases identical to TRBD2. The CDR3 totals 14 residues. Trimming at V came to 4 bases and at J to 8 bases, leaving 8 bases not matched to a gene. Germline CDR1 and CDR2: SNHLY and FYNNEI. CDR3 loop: CASSGTSGLDEQFF. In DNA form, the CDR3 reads TGTGCCAGCAGTGGGACTAGTGGTTTAGATGAGCAGTTCTTC.

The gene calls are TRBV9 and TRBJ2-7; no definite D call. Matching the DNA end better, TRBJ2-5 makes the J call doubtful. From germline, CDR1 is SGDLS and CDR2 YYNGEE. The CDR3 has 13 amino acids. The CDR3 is CASSVAAKETQYF. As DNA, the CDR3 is TGTGCCAGCAGCGTAGCGGCCAAGGAGACCCAGTACTTC.

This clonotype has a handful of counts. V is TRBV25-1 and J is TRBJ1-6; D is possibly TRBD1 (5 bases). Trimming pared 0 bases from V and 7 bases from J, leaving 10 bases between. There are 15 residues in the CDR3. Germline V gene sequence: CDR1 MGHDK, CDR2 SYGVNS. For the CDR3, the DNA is TGTGCCAGCAGTGAATATAAGGGACCCAATTCACCCCTCCACTTT. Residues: CASSEYKGPNSPLHF.

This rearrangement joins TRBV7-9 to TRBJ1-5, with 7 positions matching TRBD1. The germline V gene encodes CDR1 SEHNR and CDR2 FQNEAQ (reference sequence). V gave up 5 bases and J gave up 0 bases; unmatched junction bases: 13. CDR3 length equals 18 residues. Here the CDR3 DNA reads TGTGCCAGCAGCCCTATGGAGGGACAGAGATATAGCAATCAGCCCCAGCATTTT. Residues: CASSPMEGQRYSNQPQHF.

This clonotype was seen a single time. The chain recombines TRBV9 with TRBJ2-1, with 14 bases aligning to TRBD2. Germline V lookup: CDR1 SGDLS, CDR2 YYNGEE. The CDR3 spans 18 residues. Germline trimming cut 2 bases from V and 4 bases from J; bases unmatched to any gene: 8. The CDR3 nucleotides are TGTGCCAGCAGCGTTACTCCGGGACTAGCGGGGGCTTACAATGAGCAGTTCTTC. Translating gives CASSVTPGLAGAYNEQFF.

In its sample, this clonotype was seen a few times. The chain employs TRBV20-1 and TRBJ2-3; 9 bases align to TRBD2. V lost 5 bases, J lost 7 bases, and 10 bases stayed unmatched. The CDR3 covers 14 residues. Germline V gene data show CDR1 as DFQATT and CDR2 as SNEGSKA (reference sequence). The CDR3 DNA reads TGCAGTGCTTTCTGGGAGCGGGGGGCCAATACGCAGTATTTT. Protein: CSAFWERGANTQYF.

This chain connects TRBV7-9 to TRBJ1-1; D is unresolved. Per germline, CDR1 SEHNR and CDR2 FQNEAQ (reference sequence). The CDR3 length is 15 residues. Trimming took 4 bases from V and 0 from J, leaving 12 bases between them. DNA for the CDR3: TGTGCCAGCAGCTCCGCCAGAGCAGTGAACACTGAAGCTTTCTTT. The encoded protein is CASSSARAVNTEAFF.

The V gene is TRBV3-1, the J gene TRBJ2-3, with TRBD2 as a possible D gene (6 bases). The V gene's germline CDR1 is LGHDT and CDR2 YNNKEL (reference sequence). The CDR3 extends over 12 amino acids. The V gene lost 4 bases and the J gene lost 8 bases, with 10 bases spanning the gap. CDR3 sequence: CASSPGDSTQYF. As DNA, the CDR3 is TGTGCCAGCAGCCCTGGGGACTCTACGCAGTATTTT.

CDR3 in amino acids: CAWSVFGRGATEAFF. As DNA, the CDR3 is TGTGCCTGGAGTGTATTCGGCAGGGGAGCGACTGAAGCTTTCTTT. The rearrangement joins TRBV30 to TRBJ1-1, with D possibly being TRBD1 (6 bases). This CDR3 has 15 amino acids. CDR1 GTSNPN and CDR2 SVGIG come from the germline V gene (reference sequence). The V gene lost 0 bases and the J gene lost 5 bases, with 16 bases spanning the gap.

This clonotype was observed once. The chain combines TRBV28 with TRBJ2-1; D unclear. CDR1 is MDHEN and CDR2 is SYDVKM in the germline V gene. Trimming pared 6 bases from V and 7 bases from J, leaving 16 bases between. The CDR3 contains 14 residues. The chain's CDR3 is CASSQTGTQNEQFF. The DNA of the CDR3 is TGTGCCAGCAGCCAAACCGGAACTCAAAATGAGCAGTTCTTC.

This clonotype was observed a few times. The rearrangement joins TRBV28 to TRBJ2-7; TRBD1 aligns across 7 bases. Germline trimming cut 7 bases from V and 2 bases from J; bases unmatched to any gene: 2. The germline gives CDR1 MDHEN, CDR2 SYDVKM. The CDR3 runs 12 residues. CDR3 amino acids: CASKTGPYEQYF. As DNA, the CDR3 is TGTGCCAGCAAGACAGGGCCCTACGAGCAGTACTTC.

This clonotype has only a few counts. As DNA, the CDR3 is TGTGCTAGTGGTTCAGGGGAACTAAGCACAGATACGCAGTATTTT. Amino acids: CASGSGELSTDTQYF. The rearrangement uses TRBV12-5 and TRBJ2-3; D is possibly TRBD1 (6 bases). Trimming removed 4 bases from V and 0 bases from J, with 11 bases in between. Looked up from germline, CDR1 is LGHNT and CDR2 is FRNRAP. There are 15 residues in the CDR3.

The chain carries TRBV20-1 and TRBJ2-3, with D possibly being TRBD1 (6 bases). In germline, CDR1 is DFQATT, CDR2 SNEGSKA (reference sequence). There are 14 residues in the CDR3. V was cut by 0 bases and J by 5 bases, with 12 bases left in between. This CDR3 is CSARETGREDTQYF. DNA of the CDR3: TGCAGTGCTAGAGAGACAGGCCGTGAAGATACGCAGTATTTT.

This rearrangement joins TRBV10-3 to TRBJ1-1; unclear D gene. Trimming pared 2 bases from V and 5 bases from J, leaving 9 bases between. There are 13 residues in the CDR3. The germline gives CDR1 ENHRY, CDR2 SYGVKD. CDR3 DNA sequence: TGTGCCATCAGTGAGGAAAAAACGACTGAAGCTTTCTTT. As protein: CAISEEKTTEAFF.

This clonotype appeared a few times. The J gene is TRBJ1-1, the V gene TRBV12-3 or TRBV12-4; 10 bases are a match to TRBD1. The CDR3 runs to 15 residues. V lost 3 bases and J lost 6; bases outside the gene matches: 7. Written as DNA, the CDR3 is TGTGCCAGCAGTTTGGGGGACAGGGGACTTGCTGAAGCTTTCTTT. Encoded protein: CASSLGDRGLAEAFF.

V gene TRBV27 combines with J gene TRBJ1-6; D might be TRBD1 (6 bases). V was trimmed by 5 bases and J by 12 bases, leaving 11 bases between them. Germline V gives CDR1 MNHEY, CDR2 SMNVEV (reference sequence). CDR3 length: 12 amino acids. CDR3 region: CASSRQGIPLHF. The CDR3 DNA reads TGTGCCAGCAGTCGCCAGGGGATACCCCTCCACTTT.

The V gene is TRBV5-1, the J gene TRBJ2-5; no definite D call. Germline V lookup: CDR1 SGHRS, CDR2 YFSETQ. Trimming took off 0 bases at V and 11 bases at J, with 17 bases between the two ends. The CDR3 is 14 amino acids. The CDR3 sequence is CASSLGQVGNEQYF. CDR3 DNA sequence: TGCGCCAGCAGCTTGGGGCAGGTTGGGAATGAGCAGTACTTC. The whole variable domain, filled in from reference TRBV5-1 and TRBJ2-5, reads KAGVTQTPRYLIKTRGQQVTLSCSPISGHRSVSWYQQTPGQGLQFLFEYFSETQRNKGNFPGRFSGRQFSNSRSEMNVSTLELGDSALYLCASSLGQVGNEQYFGPGTRLLVL.

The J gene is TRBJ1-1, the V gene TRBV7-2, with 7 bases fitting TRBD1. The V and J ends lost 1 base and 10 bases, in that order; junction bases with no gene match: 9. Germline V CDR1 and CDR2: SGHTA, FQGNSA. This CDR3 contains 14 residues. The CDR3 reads CASSLDLQGNGAFF. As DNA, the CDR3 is TGTGCCAGCAGCTTAGATTTACAGGGGAACGGAGCTTTCTTT. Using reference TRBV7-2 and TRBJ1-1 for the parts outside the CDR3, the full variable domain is GAGVSQSPSNKVTEKGKDVELRCDPISGHTALYWYRQSLGQGLEFLIYFQGNSAPDKSGLPSDRFSAERTGGSVSTLTIQRTQQEDSAVYLCASSLDLQGNGAFFGQGTRLTVV.

CDR3 region: CASSSQGQGRGYTF. The CDR3 DNA reads TGTGCCAGCAGTTCCCAGGGACAGGGCCGCGGCTACACCTTC. This chain joins TRBV6-6 and TRBJ1-2; 9 bases map to TRBD1. The CDR3 runs 14 residues. The V segment lost 4 bases and the J segment 8 bases; nucleotides outside the gene matches: 8. The germline CDR1 and CDR2 sequences are MNHNY and SVGAGI (reference sequence).

Here the CDR3 reads CASSHHAGEQYF. CDR3 coding DNA: TGTGCCAGCAGCCACCACGCCGGCGAGCAGTACTTC. This chain joins TRBV3-1 and TRBJ2-7; no firm D call. The CDR3 runs 12 residues. Germline CDR1 is LGHDT and CDR2 is YNNKEL (reference sequence). Between the trimmed V and J ends, which lost 3 bases and 6 bases, there was a span of 9 bases.